This passage covers 20 T cell receptor beta chains from one sample sequenced in a study of blood T cells in healthy people across ages. With a J-beta primer mix and a sample-barcoded 5' primer, a second PCR ran 7 to 11 cycles. TCRdb re-called the 5' RACE reads with MiXCR, one entry per CDR3 protein. Here the sample spans some 1.7 million distinct CDR3 sequences, roughly 28% being singletons. Source material: blood. These receptors were collected from a woman under 40 in good health.

Concerning this clonotype itself: No conserved phenylalanine or tryptophan is present at the end of the CDR3, so a read error is the likely explanation. V gene TRBV20-1 combines with J gene TRBJ1-5, with D unresolved. V was clipped by 6 bases and J by 5 bases, with 14 bases between them. Looked up from germline, CDR1 is DFQATT and CDR2 is SNEGSKA (reference sequence). The length of the CDR3 is 13 residues. The chain's CDR3 is CSAALSGDQPQHV. DNA for the CDR3: TGCAGTGCCGCCCTTAGCGGTGATCAGCCCCAGCATGTT.

Many counts were recorded for this clonotype. This chain connects TRBV7-2 to TRBJ2-1; either TRBD1 or TRBD2 may fit D (5 bases each). Trimming took 2 bases from V and 2 from J, leaving 19 bases between them. The CDR3 has 18 amino acids. Germline assignment: CDR1 SGHTA and CDR2 FQGNSA. In DNA form, the CDR3 reads TGTGCCAGCAGCTTATATTGGGCATCCGAGGGGACCTACAATGAGCAGTTCTTC. It is translated as CASSLYWASEGTYNEQFF.

This clonotype was counted only a few times. The chain combines TRBV5-1 with TRBJ2-5; a weak D match, TRBD2 (6 bases). The CDR3 contains 16 residues. Germline lookup yields CDR1 SGHRS and CDR2 YFSETQ. Trimming stripped 1 base from V and 5 bases from J, with 18 bases between. In DNA, the CDR3 is TGCGCCAGCAGCTTGACGGGCGGAGGGACCCAGGAGACCCAGTACTTC. This sequence encodes CASSLTGGGTQETQYF.

V is TRBV30 and J is TRBJ2-1; D is uncertain. CDR1 is GTSNPN and CDR2 is SVGIG in the germline V gene (reference sequence). V lost 0 bases and J 5 bases, leaving 2 bases between the germline ends. CDR3 length: 11 residues. The CDR3 here is CAWSVDNEQFF. CDR3 sequence (DNA): TGTGCCTGGAGTGTCGACAATGAGCAGTTCTTC.

In the case of this clonotype: Compared with germline, one end of the junction differs, possibly owing to a read error. The chain joins TRBV9 to TRBJ2-5; D might be TRBD1 (5 bases). Germline CDR1 and CDR2: SGDLS and YYNGEE. The CDR3 totals 14 residues. CDR3 residues: CTSSVGVGQETQYF. In nucleotides, the CDR3 is TGTACCAGCAGCGTAGGGGTCGGGCAAGAGACCCAGTACTTC.

Concerning this clonotype: One end of the junction fails to match germline, which may point to a read error. The CDR3 protein is CTTSRDSTETQYF. As DNA, the CDR3 is TGTACCACCAGCAGAGACAGTACGGAGACCCAGTACTTC. The rearrangement joins TRBV15 to TRBJ2-5; the D gene is possibly TRBD1 (5 bases). Germline CDR1 and CDR2: LNHNV and YYDKDF (reference sequence). The CDR3 loop spans 13 amino acids.

The table lists this clonotype with many counts. The chain employs TRBV11-2 and TRBJ2-5, with D possibly matching TRBD2 (7 bases). The germline gives CDR1 SGHAT, CDR2 FQNNGV. The ends were cut back, 7 bases at V and 2 bases at J, with 11 bases in the middle. The CDR3 covers 13 residues. The CDR3 DNA reads as TGTGCCAGCACGGGGGGCCTTCAAGAGACCCAGTACTTC. As protein: CASTGGLQETQYF.

There are many counts of this clonotype. This sequence joins TRBV29-1 and TRBJ2-4; tentatively, D is TRBD2 (5 bases). The V end was cut by 0 bases, the J end by 13 bases, with 22 bases between. Germline V CDR1 and CDR2: SQVTM, ANQGSEA. The CDR3 extends over 15 amino acids. CDR3 coding DNA: TGCAGCGTTGAAGAAAGATCTACCGGGGATATGGAGCAGTACTTC. This sequence encodes CSVEERSTGDMEQYF.

A remark on this clonotype: The CDR3 carries no conserved terminal phenylalanine or tryptophan, so it likely arises from a read error. The chain is built from TRBV18 and TRBJ1-2, with a possible D match to TRBD1 (6 bases). The CDR3 is 14 amino acids. V lost 4 bases to trimming and J lost 6 bases, with 15 bases between them. CDR1 and CDR2 from the germline V gene are KGHSH and LQKENI. CDR3 nucleotides: TGTGCCAGCTCACAAATACAGGGAGGCGATGGCTACACCGTC. Its protein is CASSQIQGGDGYTV.

This clonotype was seen only a few times. The rearrangement links TRBV7-9 to TRBJ2-5, with 11 nucleotides matching TRBD2. Germline CDR1 and CDR2: SEHNR and FQNEAQ (reference sequence). This CDR3 region has 14 residues. V lost 6 bases to trimming and J lost 5 bases; unmatched junction nucleotides: 5. DNA of the CDR3: TGTGCCAGCAGGCCACTAGCGGGAGCGGAGACCCAGTACTTC. Its translation: CASRPLAGAETQYF.

A few counts support this clonotype. This chain connects TRBV18 to TRBJ2-3; TRBD2 matches at 7 bases. Germline V gene sequence: CDR1 KGHSH, CDR2 LQKENI. V gave up 3 bases and J gave up 5 bases; unmatched junction bases: 8. The CDR3 is made up of 15 amino acids. The DNA for the CDR3 is TGTGCCAGCTCACCGAGGACTAGAATTTTAGATACGCAGTATTTT. Translation: CASSPRTRILDTQYF. The variable domain in full, completed from reference TRBV18 and TRBJ2-3, reads NAGVMQNPRHLVRRRGQEARLRCSPMKGHSHVYWYRQLPEEGLKFMVYLQKENIIDESGMPKERFSAEFPKEGPSILRIQQVVRGDSAAYFCASSPRTRILDTQYFGPGTRLTVL.

This clonotype was counted a few times. The chain employs TRBV6-6 and TRBJ2-1, with TRBD2 identical over 10 bases. There are 17 residues in the CDR3. The germline V gene has CDR1 MNHNY and CDR2 SVGAGI (reference sequence). J gave up 9 bases and V 0 bases, and 11 bases lay outside the gene matches. CDR3 in DNA: TGTGCCAGCAGTTACTCGAAGACTAGCGGGCAGGTGGGTGAGCAGTTCTTC. Translated: CASSYSKTSGQVGEQFF.

This clonotype was observed a few times. The J gene is TRBJ2-1, the V gene TRBV20-1; TRBD1 matches at 9 bases. The CDR3 is 14 amino acids. The germline V gene has CDR1 DFQATT and CDR2 SNEGSKA (reference sequence). V dropped 6 bases and J dropped 7; count of bases not matched to a gene: 10. The CDR3 DNA is TGCAGTGCCGCCGGGACAGGGAAGATGAATGAGCAGTTCTTC. This translates into CSAAGTGKMNEQFF.

Comments on this clonotype: A much larger clone sits a single nucleotide away, making a read error possible. V is TRBV12-3 or TRBV12-4 and J is TRBJ2-5; D not resolved. The length of the CDR3 is 10 residues. The V gene lost 4 bases and the J gene lost 11 bases, with 8 bases spanning the gap. The DNA of the CDR3 is TGTGCCAGCAGTTACAATGAGCAGTACTTC. Amino acid sequence: CASSYNEQYF.

In this sample, this clonotype turned up a few times. The V gene is TRBV10-2, the J gene TRBJ1-4; D perhaps matches TRBD1 (6 bases). CDR1 is WSHSY, CDR2 SAAADI, per germline. Trimming stripped 11 bases from V and 3 bases from J, with 19 bases between. The CDR3 length is 15 residues. The CDR3 DNA reads TGCGCCTGCGGACAGCACCCTGAGGCTAATGAAAAACTGTTTTTT. Encoded protein: CACGQHPEANEKLFF.

The chain is built from TRBV20-1 and TRBJ2-3; D is uncertain. Germline values: CDR1 DFQATT, CDR2 SNEGSKA (reference sequence). Trimming removed 6 bases from V and 4 bases from J, with 14 bases in between. The CDR3 extends over 13 amino acids. The chain's CDR3 is CSAPESGPDTQYF. In DNA form, the CDR3 reads TGCAGTGCCCCAGAGAGTGGGCCAGATACGCAGTATTTT.

A few counts support this clonotype. This chain links TRBV6-1 with TRBJ2-1, with 15 bases aligning to TRBD2. The length of the CDR3 is 18 residues. Per the germline V gene, CDR1 is MNHNS and CDR2 is SASEGT. V dropped 8 bases and J dropped 0; count of bases not matched to a gene: 8. CDR3 bases: TGTGCCAGCCTGCCGGGACTAGCGGGGGGAGCCTCCTACAATGAGCAGTTCTTC. Translation: CASLPGLAGGASYNEQFF.

This clonotype was seen ten or more times. The V gene is TRBV29-1, the J gene TRBJ1-6, with D perhaps TRBD1 (5 bases). The CDR3 is 14 residues long. Trimming shortened V by 6 bases and J by 1 base, and 10 bases separated the two germline ends. Germline CDR1 reads SQVTM; CDR2 reads ANQGSEA. The CDR3 spells CSVVWGSYNSPLHF. The CDR3 DNA reads TGCAGCGTCGTCTGGGGGTCCTATAATTCACCCCTCCACTTT.

The CDR3 reads CASSQDGTTPQETQYF. DNA of the CDR3: TGTGCCAGCAGCCAAGACGGTACAACACCACAAGAGACCCAGTACTTC. V usage is TRBV7-2 and J usage is TRBJ2-5; D gene unclear. The CDR3 contains 16 residues. Germline V gene lookup returns CDR1 SGHTA and CDR2 FQGNSA. Between the trimmed V and J ends, which lost 5 bases and 2 bases, there was a span of 18 bases. Full variable domain (remainder filled in from reference TRBV7-2 and TRBJ2-5): GAGVSQSPSNKVTEKGKDVELRCDPISGHTALYWYRQSLGQGLEFLIYFQGNSAPDKSGLPSDRFSAERTGGSVSTLTIQRTQQEDSAVYLCASSQDGTTPQETQYFGPGTRLLVL.

This clonotype was observed a few times. The rearrangement links TRBV12-3 or TRBV12-4 to TRBJ1-6; possible D gene TRBD1, 6 bases. With 6 bases removed from V and 4 bases from J, the gap between germline ends came to 16 bases. CDR3 length: 16 amino acids. CDR3 sequence (DNA): TGTGCCAGCAGCCGGGCCGGGGGCTCATATAATTCACCCCTCCACTTT. It translates to CASSRAGGSYNSPLHF.